The T cell receptor (beta chain) described here comes from a study of T cells after yellow fever vaccination. Study-level results: It was a weaker secondary response, yet one that peaked faster, at day 5 versus 15. The booster saw the reappearance of most primary-vaccination clones (about 95% CD4, 80% to 90% CD8). Across the CD4 and CD8 compartments, a small share of clonotypes was present in both.

Template switching by 5'RACE produced TCR cDNA, adding a universal primer site and UMIs. TCRdb independently ran MiXCR on the 5' RACE reads; one entry per CDR3 protein. The sample lists a few hundred thousand distinct CDR3 sequences, about 15% occurring once. Concerning this clonotype: Its matching antigen is unknown.

This TCR derives from a man aged 18 to 30 who received the YFV17D yellow fever vaccine. The sample in question was PBMCs, obtained 5 days after the first yellow fever vaccination.

The CDR3 DNA reads TGTGCCACCAGCTCGAGCGGTAGGGTTAATCAGCCCCAGCATTTT. Its translation is CATSSSGRVNQPQHF. The genes are TRBV15 and TRBJ1-5; no firm D call. Trimming took 5 bases from V and 4 from J, leaving 15 bases between them. Germline V gene sequence: CDR1 LNHNV, CDR2 YYDKDF (reference sequence). The CDR3 consists of 15 residues.